This T cell receptor (beta chain) was identified during a study of OX40 agonist ivuxolimab in advanced cancers. Background on the study: Patients were infused with ivuxolimab every 2 weeks at 0.01 to 10 mg/kg. Partial responses were achieved by three patients, of whom one had hepatocellular carcinoma and two had cutaneous melanoma.

Clones were read by immunoSEQ multiplex PCR, and TCRdb kept only the in-frame ones, dropping some. The sample has about 76,000 clones; around nine tenths are singletons. Regarding this clone: Its antigen is not known.

Notes on the study in general: Some of the lowest clonal expansion was seen in partial responders at 0.1-3.0 mg/kg. Nonresponders included some who also had low normalized T-cell clonal expansion.

The CDR3 is 17 amino acids. Per germline, CDR1 LNHNV and CDR2 YYDKDF (reference sequence). V lost 2 bases to trimming and J lost 2 bases, with 15 bases between them. This chain links TRBV15 with TRBJ2-2; D could derive from TRBD1 or TRBD2 (5 bases each). This receptor was obtained from an adult with an advanced solid tumor such as melanoma, head and neck, liver or kidney cancer. The input for sequencing was CD4+ or CD8+ T cells sorted from blood, taken in a trial of the OX40 agonist ivuxolimab. The CDR3 sequence is CATSRRGRGVNTGELFF. The CDR3 nucleotides are TGTGCCACCAGCAGACGGGGACGGGGAGTAAACACCGGGGAGCTGTTTTTT.